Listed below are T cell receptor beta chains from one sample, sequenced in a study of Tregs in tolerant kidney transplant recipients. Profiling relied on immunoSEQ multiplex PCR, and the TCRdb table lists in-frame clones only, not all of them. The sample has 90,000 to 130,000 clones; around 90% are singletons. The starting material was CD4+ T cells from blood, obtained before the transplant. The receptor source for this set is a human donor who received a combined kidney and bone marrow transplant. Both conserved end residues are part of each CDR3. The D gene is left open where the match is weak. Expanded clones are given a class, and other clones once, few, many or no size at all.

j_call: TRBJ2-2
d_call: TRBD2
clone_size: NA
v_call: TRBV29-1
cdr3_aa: CSVGAGGRGGELFF
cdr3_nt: TGCAGCGTCGGAGCGGGAGGGCGGGGCGGGGAGCTGTTTTTT

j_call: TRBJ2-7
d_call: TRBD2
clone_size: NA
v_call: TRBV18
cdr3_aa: CASSPLFSASGGGTYEQYF
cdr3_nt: TGTGCCAGCTCACCACTGTTTTCGGCTAGCGGGGGTGGGACCTACGAGCAGTACTTC

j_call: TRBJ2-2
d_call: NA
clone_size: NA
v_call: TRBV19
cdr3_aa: CASSPSSRRGTGELFF
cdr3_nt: TGTGCCAGTAGTCCCTCCAGCCGTCGAGGCACCGGGGAGCTGTTTTTT

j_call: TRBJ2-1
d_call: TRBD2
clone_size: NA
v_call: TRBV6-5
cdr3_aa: CASRLLAGVVNEQFF
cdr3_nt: TGTGCCAGCAGACTATTAGCGGGAGTGGTAAATGAGCAGTTCTTC

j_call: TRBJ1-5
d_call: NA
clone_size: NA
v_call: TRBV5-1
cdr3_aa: CASSFGQPDQPQHF
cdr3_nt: TGCGCCAGCAGCTTTGGGCAGCCGGATCAGCCCCAGCATTTT

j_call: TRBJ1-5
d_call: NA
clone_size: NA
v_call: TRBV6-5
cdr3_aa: CASSRLTGDQPQHF
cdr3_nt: TGTGCCAGCAGCCGACTGACAGGAGATCAGCCCCAGCATTTT

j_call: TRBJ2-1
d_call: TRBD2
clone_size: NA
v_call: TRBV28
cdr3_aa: CASSFRGEKPGGEQFF
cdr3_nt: TGTGCCAGCAGTTTCCGAGGAGAGAAACCGGGGGGTGAGCAGTTCTTC

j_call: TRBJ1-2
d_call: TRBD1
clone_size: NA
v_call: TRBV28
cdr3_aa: CASRSRQGHYGYTF
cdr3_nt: TGTGCCAGCAGGTCCAGACAGGGTCACTATGGCTACACCTTC

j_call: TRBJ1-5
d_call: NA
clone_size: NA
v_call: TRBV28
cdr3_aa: CASSRGGSNQPQHF
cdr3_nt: TGTGCCAGCAGTCGCGGGGGTTCCAATCAGCCCCAGCATTTT

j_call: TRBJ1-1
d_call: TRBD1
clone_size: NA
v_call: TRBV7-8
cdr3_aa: CASSWPGTGVPTEAFF
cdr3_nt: TGTGCCAGCAGCTGGCCCGGGACAGGGGTACCCACTGAAGCTTTCTTT

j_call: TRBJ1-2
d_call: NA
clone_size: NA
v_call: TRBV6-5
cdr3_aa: CASSPGLAGYTF
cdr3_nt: TGTGCCAGCAGCCCAGGGTTGGCGGGCTACACCTTC

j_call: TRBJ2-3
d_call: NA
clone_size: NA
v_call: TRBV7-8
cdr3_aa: CASSLGSRTDTQYF
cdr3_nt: TGTGCCAGCAGCCTCGGGAGTAGGACAGATACGCAGTATTTT

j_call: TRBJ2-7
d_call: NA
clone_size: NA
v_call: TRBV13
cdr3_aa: CASSLEDSPYEQYF
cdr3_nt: TGTGCCAGCAGCTTAGAGGACTCCCCCTACGAGCAGTACTTC

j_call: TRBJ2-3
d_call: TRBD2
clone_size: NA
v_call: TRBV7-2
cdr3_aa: CASSLAPAGGRTDTQYF
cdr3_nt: TGTGCCAGCAGCTTAGCCCCAGCGGGGGGCCGCACAGATACGCAGTATTTT

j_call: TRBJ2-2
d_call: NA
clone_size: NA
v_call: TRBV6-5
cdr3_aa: CASSYFWTDTGELFF
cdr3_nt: TGTGCCAGCAGTTACTTTTGGACAGACACCGGGGAGCTGTTTTTT

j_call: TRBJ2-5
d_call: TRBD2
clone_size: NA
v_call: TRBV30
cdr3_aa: CAWSVAGLGILGTQYF
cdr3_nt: TGTGCCTGGAGTGTAGCGGGGTTGGGTATCCTCGGGACCCAGTACTTC

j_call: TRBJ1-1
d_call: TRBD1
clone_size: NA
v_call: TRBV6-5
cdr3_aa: CASSFSQGAGSTEAFF
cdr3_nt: TGTGCCAGCAGTTTCAGTCAGGGGGCCGGGAGCACTGAAGCTTTCTTT

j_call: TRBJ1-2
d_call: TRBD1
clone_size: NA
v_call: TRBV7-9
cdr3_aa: CASSLSQGVSGYTF
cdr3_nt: TGTGCCAGCAGCTTAAGCCAGGGGGTTTCTGGCTACACCTTC

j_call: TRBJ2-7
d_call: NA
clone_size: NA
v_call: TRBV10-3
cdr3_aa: CAISGPGAYEQYF
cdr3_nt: TGTGCCATCAGTGGTCCGGGGGCCTACGAGCAGTACTTC

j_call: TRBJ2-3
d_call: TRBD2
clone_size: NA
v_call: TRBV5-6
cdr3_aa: CASSRIRRDYYTDTQYF
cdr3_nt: TGTGCCAGCAGCCGAATTCGCCGGGACTACTACACAGATACGCAGTATTTT

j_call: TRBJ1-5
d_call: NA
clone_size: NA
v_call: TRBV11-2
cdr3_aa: CASSLRGGDQPQHF
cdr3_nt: TGTGCCAGCTCTCTTCGCGGAGGGGATCAGCCCCAGCATTTT

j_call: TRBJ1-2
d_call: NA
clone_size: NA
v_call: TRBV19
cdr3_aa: CASILWSPGGYTF
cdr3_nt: TGTGCCAGTATTCTTTGGAGCCCAGGGGGCTACACCTTC

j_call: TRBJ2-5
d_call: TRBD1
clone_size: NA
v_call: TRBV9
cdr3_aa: CASNKGAREETQYF
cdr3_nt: TGTGCCAGCAATAAGGGGGCTAGGGAAGAGACCCAGTACTTC

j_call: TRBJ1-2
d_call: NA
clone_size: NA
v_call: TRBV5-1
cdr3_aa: CASSLDSPTNYGYTF
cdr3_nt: TGCGCCAGCAGCCTTGACAGTCCTACTAACTATGGCTACACCTTC

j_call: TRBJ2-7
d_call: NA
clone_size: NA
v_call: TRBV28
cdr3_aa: CASSLSEGDEQYF
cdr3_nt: TGTGCCAGCAGTTTAAGTGAAGGGGACGAGCAGTACTTC

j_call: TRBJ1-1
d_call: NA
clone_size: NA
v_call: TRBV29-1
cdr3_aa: CSVAGLRIEAFF
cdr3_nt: TGCAGCGTGGCCGGGTTGCGGATTGAAGCTTTCTTT

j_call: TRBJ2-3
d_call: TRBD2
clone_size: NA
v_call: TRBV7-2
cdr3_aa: CASSYTSADTQYF
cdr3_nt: TGTGCCAGCAGCTACACTAGCGCAGATACGCAGTATTTT

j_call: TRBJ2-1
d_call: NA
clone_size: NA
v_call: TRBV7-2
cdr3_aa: CASSRLGPSYNEQFF
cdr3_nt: TGTGCCAGCAGCCGACTAGGCCCCTCCTACAATGAGCAGTTCTTC

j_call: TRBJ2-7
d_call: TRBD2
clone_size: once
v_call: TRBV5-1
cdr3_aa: CASSLVGQGLYEQYF
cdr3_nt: TGCGCCAGCAGCTTGGTGGGCCAGGGACTATACGAGCAGTACTTC

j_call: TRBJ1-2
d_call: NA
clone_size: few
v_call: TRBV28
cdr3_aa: CASSAPGSGYTF
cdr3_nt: TGTGCCAGCAGTGCCCCAGGGTCTGGCTACACCTTC

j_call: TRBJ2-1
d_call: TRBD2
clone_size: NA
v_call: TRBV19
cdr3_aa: CASSTGTSVYNEQFF
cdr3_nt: TGTGCCAGTAGTACCGGGACTAGCGTATACAATGAGCAGTTCTTC

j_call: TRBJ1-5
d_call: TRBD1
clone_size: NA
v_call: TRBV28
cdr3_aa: CASSFPPGTDSNQPQHF
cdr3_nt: TGTGCCAGCAGTTTCCCTCCCGGGACAGATAGCAATCAGCCCCAGCATTTT

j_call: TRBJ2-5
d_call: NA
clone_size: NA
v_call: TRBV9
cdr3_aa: CASSQAPSRQETQYF
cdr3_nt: TGTGCCAGCAGCCAAGCCCCTAGCAGGCAAGAGACCCAGTACTTC

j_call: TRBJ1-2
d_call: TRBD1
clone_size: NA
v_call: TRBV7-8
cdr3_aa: CASSQELQGIGYGYTF
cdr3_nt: TGTGCCAGCAGCCAGGAATTACAGGGGATCGGGTATGGCTACACCTTC

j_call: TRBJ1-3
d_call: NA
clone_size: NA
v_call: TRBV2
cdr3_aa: CASSAEGAGNTIYF
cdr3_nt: TGTGCCAGCAGTGCCGAAGGAGCCGGAAACACCATATATTTT

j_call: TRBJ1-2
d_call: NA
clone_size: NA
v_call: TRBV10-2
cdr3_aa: CASSDRGDAGYTF
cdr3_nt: TGCGCCAGCAGTGACCGGGGAGATGCGGGCTACACCTTC

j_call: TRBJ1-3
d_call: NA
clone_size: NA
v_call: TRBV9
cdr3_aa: CASSVSGQGSRNTIYF
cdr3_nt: TGTGCCAGCAGCGTCTCGGGCCAGGGCAGCCGAAACACCATATATTTT

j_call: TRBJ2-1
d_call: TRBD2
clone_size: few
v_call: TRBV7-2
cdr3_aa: CASSLPTSGDEQFF
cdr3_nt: TGTGCCAGCAGCTTACCGACTAGCGGGGACGAGCAGTTCTTC

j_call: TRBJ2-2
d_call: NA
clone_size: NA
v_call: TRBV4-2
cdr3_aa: CASSQEAWGAGELFF
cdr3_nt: TGTGCCAGCAGCCAAGAAGCGTGGGGGGCCGGGGAGCTGTTTTTT

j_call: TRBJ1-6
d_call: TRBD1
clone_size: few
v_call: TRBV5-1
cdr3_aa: CASSLQGENSPLHF
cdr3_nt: TGCGCCAGCAGCTTGCAGGGGGAAAATTCACCCCTCCACTTT

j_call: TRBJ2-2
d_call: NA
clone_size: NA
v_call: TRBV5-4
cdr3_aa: CASSLGGRGTGELFF
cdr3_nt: TGTGCCAGCAGCTTGGGGGGAAGGGGCACCGGGGAGCTGTTTTTT

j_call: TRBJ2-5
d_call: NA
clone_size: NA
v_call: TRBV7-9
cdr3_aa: CASSTWTAGSQETQYF
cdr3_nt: TGTGCCAGCAGCACCTGGACAGCGGGGAGCCAAGAGACCCAGTACTTC

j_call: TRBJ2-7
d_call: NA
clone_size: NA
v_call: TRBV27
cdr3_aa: CASSRGWGSSSYEQYF
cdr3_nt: TGTGCCAGCAGCAGGGGATGGGGGTCGAGCTCCTACGAGCAGTACTTC

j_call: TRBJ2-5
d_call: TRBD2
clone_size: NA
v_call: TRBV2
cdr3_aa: CASSPTTSGRAKETQYF
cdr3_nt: TGTGCCAGCAGCCCCACAACTAGCGGGAGAGCCAAAGAGACCCAGTACTTC

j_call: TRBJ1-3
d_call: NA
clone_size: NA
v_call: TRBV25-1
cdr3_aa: CASSGGGLSGNTIYF
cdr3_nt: TGTGCCAGCAGTGGAGGGGGTTTATCTGGAAACACCATATATTTT

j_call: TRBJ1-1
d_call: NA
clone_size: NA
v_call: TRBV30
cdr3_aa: CAWSLTGTLNTEAFF
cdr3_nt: TGTGCCTGGAGTTTAACCGGGACTTTGAACACTGAAGCTTTCTTT

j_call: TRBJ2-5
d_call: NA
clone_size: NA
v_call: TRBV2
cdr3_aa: CASSARDGGMETQYF
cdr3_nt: TGTGCCAGCAGTGCCCGGGACGGGGGAATGGAGACCCAGTACTTC

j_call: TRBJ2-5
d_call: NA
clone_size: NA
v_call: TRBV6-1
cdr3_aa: CASSGPLAGALQETQYF
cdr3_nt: TGTGCCAGCAGTGGACCCCTCGCGGGGGCGCTTCAAGAGACCCAGTACTTC

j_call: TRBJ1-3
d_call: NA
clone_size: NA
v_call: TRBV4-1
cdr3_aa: CASSQDLPRGNTIYF
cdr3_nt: TGCGCCAGCAGCCAAGATCTCCCGAGGGGAAACACCATATATTTT

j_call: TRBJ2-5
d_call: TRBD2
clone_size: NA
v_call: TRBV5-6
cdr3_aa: CASSLVFREGETQYF
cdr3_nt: TGTGCCAGCAGCTTGGTGTTCCGGGAGGGCGAGACCCAGTACTTC

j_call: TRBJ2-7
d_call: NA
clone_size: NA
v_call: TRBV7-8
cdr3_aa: CASSPSGFPSYEQYF
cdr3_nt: TGTGCCAGCAGCCCCAGCGGATTCCCCTCCTACGAGCAGTACTTC

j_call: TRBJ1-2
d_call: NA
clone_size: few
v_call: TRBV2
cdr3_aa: CASTRDSHYGYTF
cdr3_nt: TGTGCCAGCACCCGGGACTCCCACTATGGCTACACCTTC

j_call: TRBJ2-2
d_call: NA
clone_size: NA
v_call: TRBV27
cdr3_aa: CASSWRDDSAGELFF
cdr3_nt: TGTGCCAGCAGTTGGAGGGATGATTCGGCCGGGGAGCTGTTTTTT

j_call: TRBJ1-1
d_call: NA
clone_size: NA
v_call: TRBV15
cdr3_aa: CATSRDSPRANTEAFF
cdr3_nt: TGTGCCACCAGCAGAGATTCGCCCAGGGCGAACACTGAAGCTTTCTTT